A selection of T cell receptor beta chains follows, all from one sample in a study of blood T cell repertoires in COVID-19. TCRdb's table, derived via immunoSEQ multiplex PCR, lists solely in-frame clones and lacks some. This sample carries 150,000 to 200,000 clones, 86% of them seen once, and the ten largest clones take around 8.2%. Material: peripheral blood. The receptors shown here come from a man aged 55 to 70 with acute or convalescent COVID-19. The conserved cysteine and the conserved F or W are not part of the CDR3 here.

TRBJ1-1 TRBV19 ASSRDFGDTEAF
TRBJ1-4 TRBV7-9 ASSRYSGATNEKLF
TRBJ2-1 TRBV29-1 NAGGSNEQF
TRBJ1-5 TRBV27 ASSLYPGLNQPQH
TRBJ1-6 TRBV6-5 ASSYSGTGESPLH
TRBJ2-1 TRBV27 ASSPSWRPSSYNEQF
TRBJ1-2 TRBV7-3 ASSQTGGVGYT
TRBJ2-1 TRBV19 ASSPGLGEGDNEQF
TRBJ1-5 TRBV5-1 ASSLGEKPNQPQH
TRBJ1-2 TRBV7-2 ASSPQTGALRGYT
TRBJ2-7 TRBV7-9 ASSPRRGHSTDEQY
TRBJ1-4 TRBV28 ASTHGGGVDEKLF
TRBJ2-2 TRBV19 ASSGTPNTGELF
TRBJ2-2 TRBV24-1 ATSDSLTDLPNTGELF